The 22 T cell receptor beta chains below all came from one sample that was sequenced in a study of blood T cell repertoires in COVID-19. Produced via immunoSEQ multiplex PCR; TCRdb's table is partial and in-frame only. The sample consists of hundreds of thousands of clones, about nine tenths of them appearing once. The sequencing input was peripheral blood. The source is a woman between 65 and 79 years old with COVID-19, enrolled during active disease.

V usage is TRBV20-1 and J usage is TRBJ1-2, with no clear D. The V end lost 3 bases, the J end lost 0 bases, and 14 bases lay between the germline ends. The CDR3 runs 15 residues. The germline V gene has CDR1 DFQATT and CDR2 SNEGSKA (reference sequence). The CDR3 DNA reads TGCAGTGCTAGTTGGCAGTCTCTCGCTAACTATGGCTACACCTTC. It encodes CSASWQSLANYGYTF.

The chain has TRBV6-5 and TRBJ2-7; 10 bases agree with TRBD1. This CDR3 comprises 15 residues. Germline values: CDR1 MNHEY, CDR2 SVGAGI. The junction had 10 bases not matched to a gene; V was cut back by 7 bases and J by 4 bases. The CDR3 bases are TGTGCCAGCATCGGATCCCGGGACAGGGGTTACGAGCAGTACTTC. Amino acids: CASIGSRDRGYEQYF.

This chain joins TRBV27 and TRBJ2-7; 10 bases match TRBD1. The junction had 8 bases not matched to a gene; V was cut back by 6 bases and J by 3 bases. Germline V lookup: CDR1 MNHEY, CDR2 SMNVEV (reference sequence). The CDR3 is 15 amino acids. The CDR3 region is CASRLTGGRNYEQYF. CDR3 nucleotide sequence: TGTGCCAGCAGGCTGACAGGGGGCAGAAACTACGAGCAGTACTTC.

V gene TRBV20-1 combines with J gene TRBJ2-2; weak D call: TRBD1 (6 bases). V dropped 3 bases and J dropped 6 bases, with 14 bases sitting between them. Germline CDR1 is DFQATT and CDR2 is SNEGSKA (reference sequence). The CDR3 spans 14 residues. Here the CDR3 DNA reads TGCAGTGCTAGTCCCACAGGGTTCCCCGGGGAGCTGTTTTTT. As protein: CSASPTGFPGELFF.

The chain employs TRBV19 and TRBJ2-1; 8 bases are shared with TRBD2. The trim removed 3 bases at V and 2 bases at J, leaving 9 bases unmatched. Germline CDR1 is LNHDA and CDR2 is SQIVND (reference sequence). The CDR3 spans 17 residues. The CDR3 loop is CASSMDRGGEAYNEQFF. Written as DNA, the CDR3 is TGTGCCAGTAGTATGGATCGGGGGGGCGAAGCCTACAATGAGCAGTTCTTC.

V gene TRBV7-2 combines with J gene TRBJ2-2; TRBD2 matches at 8 bases. The V and J ends lost 1 base and 5 bases, in that order; junction bases with no gene match: 12. CDR1 is SGHTA, CDR2 FQGNSA, per germline. This CDR3 spans 18 amino acids. In DNA form, the CDR3 reads TGTGCCAGCAGCTTAGTGGCGTTCCGGGGGGGCGATACCGGGGAGCTGTTTTTT. Encoded protein: CASSLVAFRGGDTGELFF.

The chain joins TRBV7-2 to TRBJ1-2; D unresolved. The length of the CDR3 is 15 residues. Trimming stripped 2 bases from V and 4 bases from J, with 14 bases between. Germline CDR1 reads SGHTA; CDR2 reads FQGNSA. The CDR3 is CASSLNRAPGYGYTF. DNA of the CDR3: TGTGCCAGCAGCTTAAATCGAGCCCCCGGCTATGGCTACACCTTC.

V and J are TRBV20-1 and TRBJ2-2; TRBD2 matches at 8 bases. The CDR3 runs to 15 residues. Trimming took 3 bases from V and 4 from J; bases not matched to a gene: 7. Germline V gene sequence: CDR1 DFQATT, CDR2 SNEGSKA (reference sequence). The CDR3 nucleotides are TGCAGTGCTAGTCTCCAGCGGGGGAGCACCGGGGAGCTGTTTTTT. Protein sequence: CSASLQRGSTGELFF.

The genes are TRBV15 and TRBJ1-5; 7 nucleotides align to TRBD1. V dropped 5 bases and J dropped 7; count of bases not matched to a gene: 8. CDR1 is LNHNV, CDR2 YYDKDF, per germline (reference sequence). The CDR3 is 14 residues long. The CDR3 loop reads CATSEKTGSQPQHF. The CDR3 bases are TGTGCCACCAGCGAGAAGACAGGGTCCCAGCCCCAGCATTTT.

The chain is built from TRBV7-2 and TRBJ1-1; D might be TRBD1 (5 bases). Germline V gene lookup returns CDR1 SGHTA and CDR2 FQGNSA. V lost 3 bases and J 5 bases, leaving 10 bases between the germline ends. CDR3 size: 13 residues. The CDR3 DNA reads as TGTGCCAGCAGCTTTCTCTCAGGGACTGAAGCTTTCTTT. It translates to CASSFLSGTEAFF.

The chain couples TRBV6-6 to TRBJ1-3, with D possibly matching TRBD1 (6 bases). Germline lookup yields CDR1 MNHNY and CDR2 SVGAGI (reference sequence). The V end was cut by 5 bases, the J end by 3 bases, with 11 bases between. The CDR3 has 14 residues. CDR3 DNA: TGTGCCAGCAGTCCAGGGGACAATGGAAACACCATATATTTT. Translation gives CASSPGDNGNTIYF.

The J gene is TRBJ2-7, the V gene TRBV12-5, with TRBD2 identical over 7 bases. The trim removed 0 bases at V and 5 bases at J, leaving 10 bases unmatched. The CDR3 extends over 16 amino acids. The V gene's germline CDR1 is LGHNT and CDR2 FRNRAP. For the CDR3, the DNA is TGTGCTAGTGGTTTGGTCCTCGGGAGGATGAGGGACGAGCAGTACTTC. This codes for CASGLVLGRMRDEQYF. Variable domain in full (rest from reference TRBV12-5 and TRBJ2-7): DARVTQTPRHKVTEMGQEVTMRCQPILGHNTVFWYRQTMMQGLELLAYFRNRAPLDDSGMPKDRFSAEMPDATLATLKIQPSEPRDSAVYFCASGLVLGRMRDEQYFGPGTRLTVT.

This clone has only one observation. The rearrangement links TRBV19 to TRBJ1-1; D gene uncertain. This CDR3 spans 14 amino acids. V lost 3 bases and J lost 2, with 10 bases in between. Germline CDR1 LNHDA, CDR2 SQIVND (reference sequence). In nucleotides, the CDR3 is TGTGCCAGTAGTATTTGGCGGACTAACACTGAAGCTTTCTTT. Residues: CASSIWRTNTEAFF.

The chain has TRBV5-4 and TRBJ1-2; D gene unclear. The ends were cut back, 0 bases at V and 8 bases at J, with 17 bases in the middle. The V gene's germline CDR1 is SGHNT and CDR2 YYREEE (reference sequence). The CDR3 spans 15 residues. In DNA form, the CDR3 reads TGTGCCAGCAGCTTGGCCTACGGGATTCAGACGGGCTACACCTTC. Amino acid sequence: CASSLAYGIQTGYTF.

The J gene is TRBJ2-7, the V gene TRBV6-6; 7 bases line up with TRBD1. Germline V gene data show CDR1 as MNHNY and CDR2 as SVGAGI (reference sequence). This CDR3 is built from 12 residues. The V segment lost 5 bases and the J segment 3 bases; nucleotides outside the gene matches: 1. The CDR3 bases are TGTGCCAGCAGTCGACAGGGCTACGAGCAGTACTTC. Translated, it gives CASSRQGYEQYF.

The chain has TRBV24-1 and TRBJ1-1; perhaps TRBD1 as D (5 bases). Trimming cost V 7 bases and J 1 base, with 6 bases left between them. The CDR3 has 12 amino acids. In germline, CDR1 is KGHDR, CDR2 SFDVKD. The CDR3 DNA is TGTGCCACCAGGCAGGGGAACACTGAAGCTTTCTTT. Translation gives CATRQGNTEAFF.

This chain connects TRBV4-3 to TRBJ2-2; 7 bases are a match to TRBD2. The trim removed 4 bases at V and 0 bases at J, leaving 8 bases unmatched. The germline V gene has CDR1 LGHNA and CDR2 YSLEER. The CDR3 is 17 amino acids. The CDR3 is CASSRFRGESNTGELFF. CDR3 bases: TGCGCCAGCAGCCGATTCCGGGGGGAATCGAACACCGGGGAGCTGTTTTTT.

This rearrangement joins TRBV27 to TRBJ1-1; 8 bases map to TRBD1. This CDR3 has 14 residues. J was trimmed by 5 bases and V by 7 bases; bases with no gene match: 9. Germline V gives CDR1 MNHEY, CDR2 SMNVEV (reference sequence). This chain's CDR3 is CASTPIQGGTEAFF. The DNA for the CDR3 is TGTGCCAGCACCCCTATACAGGGGGGGACTGAAGCTTTCTTT.

V and J are TRBV25-1 and TRBJ1-5, with D unclear. CDR1 and CDR2 (germline): MGHDK, SYGVNS. Trimming pared 1 base from V and 7 bases from J, leaving 11 bases between. The CDR3 consists of 14 residues. CDR3 residues: CASSELREWQPQHF. The CDR3 DNA reads TGTGCCAGCAGTGAATTAAGGGAGTGGCAGCCCCAGCATTTT.

The V and J genes are TRBV28 and TRBJ2-6; 9 bases agree with TRBD1. V dropped 3 bases and J dropped 0; count of bases not matched to a gene: 15. The CDR3 contains 21 residues. Germline CDR1 is MDHEN and CDR2 is SYDVKM. This CDR3 is CASSFRLAETGGLSGANVLTF. CDR3 coding DNA: TGTGCCAGCAGTTTCCGTCTCGCGGAGACAGGGGGTCTCTCTGGGGCCAACGTCCTGACTTTC.

The chain links TRBV27 to TRBJ2-1; 8 bases match TRBD2. The V gene's germline CDR1 is MNHEY and CDR2 SMNVEV (reference sequence). The CDR3 is 15 residues long. V was pared by 8 bases and J by 7 bases, with 13 bases of the junction left unmatched. The CDR3 protein is CASRGGAGGLNEQFF. CDR3 in DNA: TGTGCCAGCCGTGGGGGGGCGGGGGGTTTGAATGAGCAGTTCTTC.

The chain combines TRBV24-1 with TRBJ2-7; perhaps TRBD1 as D (6 bases). The ends were cut back, 1 base at V and 6 bases at J, with 12 bases in the middle. The CDR3 runs to 14 residues. Germline V lookup: CDR1 KGHDR, CDR2 SFDVKD. The CDR3 DNA reads TGTGCCACCAGTGATTTCTCAGGGGTCGGCGAGCAGTACTTC. Translated, it gives CATSDFSGVGEQYF.